What follows are 12 T cell receptor beta chains derived from one specimen sequenced in a study of shared clonotypes between healthy human individuals. The naive CD8 fraction comprised CD45RO-negative cells positively selected for CCR7 and excluded terminally differentiated effector memory CD45RA+ cells. Assay used: immunoSEQ multiplex PCR; TCRdb lists only in-frame clones, some missing. This table holds some 2,100,000 clones, more than 85% found once. The specimen was naive CD8+ T cells from PBMCs. All receptors derive from a man younger than 35 in good health. Some clones in this sample may be carry-over from other donors' samples.

V gene TRBV30 combines with J gene TRBJ2-5; D may correspond to TRBD1 or TRBD2 (5 bases each). The CDR3 spans 17 residues. Germline CDR1 is GTSNPN and CDR2 is SVGIG (reference sequence). V was cut by 0 bases and J by 5 bases, with 22 bases left in between. CDR3 DNA: TGTGCCTGGAGTGTACCTTGGGACGCCTCCGGGTCGGAGACCCAGTACTTC. Residues: CAWSVPWDASGSETQYF.

As regards this clone: Different DNA sequences within this sample yield the same CDR3. The chain employs TRBV27 and TRBJ2-7, with a tentative D call TRBD2 (5 bases). V lost 2 bases and J 2 bases, leaving 10 bases between the germline ends. CDR3 length equals 14 residues. The germline gives CDR1 MNHEY, CDR2 SMNVEV (reference sequence). The DNA for the CDR3 is TGTGCCAGCAGTTTACTCGCGGGCGCCTACGAGCAGTACTTC. Translated: CASSLLAGAYEQYF.

The chain is built from TRBV5-4 and TRBJ2-7; the D call may be TRBD1 or TRBD2 (6 bases each). V dropped 3 bases and J dropped 1 base, with 14 bases sitting between them. The CDR3 consists of 15 residues. Germline V gene data show CDR1 as SGHNT and CDR2 as YYREEE (reference sequence). The CDR3 DNA is TGTGCCAGCAGCTGGGGGGCAGGGAAATCCTACGAGCAGTACTTC. The encoded protein is CASSWGAGKSYEQYF.

This clone was detected only once. The chain joins TRBV28 to TRBJ2-7; D gene uncertain. Trimming stripped 1 base from V and 2 bases from J, with 9 bases between. The germline V gene encodes CDR1 MDHEN and CDR2 SYDVKM. The CDR3 contains 14 residues. CDR3 nucleotides: TGTGCCAGCAGTTTATCCGGGTTCACCTACGAGCAGTACTTC. It specifies CASSLSGFTYEQYF.

On this clone itself: Different DNA sequences within this sample yield the same CDR3. This chain links TRBV4-1 with TRBJ1-2; D remains unclear. Germline CDR1 and CDR2: MGHRA and YSYEKL. Trimming cost V 0 bases and J 1 base, with 0 bases left between them. This CDR3 has 12 residues. The CDR3 bases are TGCGCCAGCAGCCAAGATAACTATGGCTACACCTTC. This encodes CASSQDNYGYTF.

The rearrangement joins TRBV9 to TRBJ2-1, with D possibly TRBD2 on 5 matching bases. Germline CDR1 SGDLS, CDR2 YYNGEE. Trimming cost V 1 base and J 8 bases, with 16 bases left between them. The CDR3 has 15 residues. CDR3 loop: CASSVYSPPRDEQFF. For the CDR3, the DNA is TGTGCCAGCAGCGTATATTCCCCCCCGAGGGATGAGCAGTTCTTC.

The rearrangement joins TRBV5-4 to TRBJ2-5; D is unresolved. Germline V gene lookup returns CDR1 SGHNT and CDR2 YYREEE (reference sequence). The V and J ends lost 0 bases and 0 bases respectively, with 9 bases between them. The CDR3 has 15 residues. CDR3 region: CASSLEAHYQETQYF. CDR3 nucleotide sequence: TGTGCCAGCAGCTTGGAGGCACACTACCAAGAGACCCAGTACTTC. Supplemented by reference TRBV5-4 and TRBJ2-5, the full variable domain reads ETGVTQSPTHLIKTRGQQVTLRCSSQSGHNTVSWYQQALGQGPQFIFQYYREEENGRGNFPPRFSGLQFPNYSSELNVNALELDDSALYLCASSLEAHYQETQYFGPGTRLLVL.

The rearrangement links TRBV6-5 to TRBJ2-7; 7 bases fit TRBD2. This CDR3 region has 14 residues. Per germline, CDR1 MNHEY and CDR2 SVGAGI. After removal of 5 bases from V and 3 bases from J, the junction contained 7 bases not matched to a gene. CDR3 in DNA: TGTGCCAGCAGTACCGGCGGCGGGAGCTACGAGCAGTACTTC. It translates to CASSTGGGSYEQYF.

The CDR3 DNA reads TGTGCCTGGAGTGAGGACTATTATGGCTACACCTTC. It codes for CAWSEDYYGYTF. V usage is TRBV30 and J usage is TRBJ1-2; no clear D. CDR3 length: 12 residues. The ends were cut back, 1 base at V and 5 bases at J, with 8 bases in the middle. Germline V gene lookup returns CDR1 GTSNPN and CDR2 SVGIG (reference sequence).

J is TRBJ1-1 and V is TRBV12-2; no check of the table's D call, TRBD1, against the DNA was made. TRBV12-2 is a pseudogene segment. This CDR3 is built from 17 residues. CDR3 DNA: TGTGCAAGTCGCCCAACCTCCCCAGGGACAGAAAACACTGAAGCTTTCTTT. It specifies CASRPTSPGTENTEAFF.

The chain carries TRBV4-2 and TRBJ1-5; no clear D gene. V was shortened by 0 bases and J by 0 bases, with 15 bases between the two germline ends. This CDR3 is 18 amino acids long. CDR1 is LGHNA and CDR2 is YNFKEQ in the germline V gene. The CDR3 nucleotides are TGTGCCAGCAGCCAAGAGGCTTTTTTCGGTAATAGCAATCAGCCCCAGCATTTT. Encoded protein: CASSQEAFFGNSNQPQHF.

The chain is built from TRBV27 and TRBJ2-7, with 9 bases matching TRBD1. The V and J ends lost 3 bases and 5 bases, in that order; junction bases with no gene match: 5. This CDR3 spans 14 amino acids. CDR1 and CDR2 (germline): MNHEY, SMNVEV (reference sequence). DNA of the CDR3: TGTGCCAGCAGTTTGGGGACAGGGTTTAACGAGCAGTACTTC. It specifies CASSLGTGFNEQYF.